This is a list of T cell receptor beta chains from one sample in a study of shared clonotypes between healthy human individuals. The repertoire was sequenced with immunoSEQ multiplex PCR; TCRdb's copy has only in-frame clones and lacks some. The profile shows some 2,500,000 clones, 85% to 95% of them singletons. What was sequenced was naive CD4+ T cells from PBMCs. The source is a man between 18 and 29 years old in good health. Some clones in this sample may be carry-over from other donors' samples. Both conserved end residues are part of each CDR3. D genes are given only for firm matches. Size values are once, few and many counts, or a class for expanded clones, and some rows have none.

v_call	j_call	clone_size	d_call	cdr3_nt	cdr3_aa
TRBV7-3	TRBJ2-1	NA	TRBD1	TGTGCCAGCAGCTCCTTCGGACAGGCGAGCTCCTACAATGAGCAGTTCTTC	CASSSFGQASSYNEQFF
TRBV28	TRBJ2-3	NA	NA	TGTGCCAGCAGCGGGGGCGGCGGTCGGGGAGATACGCAGTATTTT	CASSGGGGRGDTQYF
TRBV6-5	TRBJ2-7	NA	NA	TGTGCCAGCAGCTCAGGGGGGCCCTACGAGCAGTACTTC	CASSSGGPYEQYF
TRBV7-2	TRBJ2-3	NA	TRBD2	TGTGCCAGCAGCTCAACAGCGGGAGGGCGCCGCGATACGCAGTATTTT	CASSSTAGGRRDTQYF
TRBV11-3	TRBJ2-7	NA	NA	TGTGCCAGCAGCTTAGGGGGCCCCGGGAAATACGAGCAGTACTTC	CASSLGGPGKYEQYF
TRBV10-3	TRBJ2-7	NA	TRBD1	TGTGCCATCAGGGCATTAGGACAGGGTGTCCACGAGCAGTACTTC	CAIRALGQGVHEQYF
TRBV2	TRBJ1-2	NA	TRBD1	TGTGCCAGCAGCCGAACCAGGGACAGGGGGCGAGGCTACACCTTC	CASSRTRDRGRGYTF
TRBV7-3	TRBJ2-1	NA	NA	TGTGCCAGCAGCTTAAGAGGGACCAACTTGAATGAGCAGTTCTTC	CASSLRGTNLNEQFF
TRBV11-2	TRBJ1-3	NA	NA	TGTGCCAGCAGCTTAGTTCCCCGCTCTGGAAACACCATATATTTT	CASSLVPRSGNTIYF
TRBV6-6	TRBJ2-3	NA	NA	TGTGCCAGCAGTTACCCTCCCAAATCCGGTACGCAGTATTTT	CASSYPPKSGTQYF
TRBV7-2	TRBJ2-5	once	NA	TGTGCCAGCCGATGGGGCGGGACTCAAGAGACCCAGTACTTC	CASRWGGTQETQYF
TRBV5-1	TRBJ1-2	NA	NA	TGCGCCAGCAGCTTTGTAACAGGGTATAACTATGGCTACACCTTC	CASSFVTGYNYGYTF
TRBV19	TRBJ2-7	once	TRBD2	TGTGCCAGTAGTATATGGCTAGCGGGAGGCGAGCAGTACTTC	CASSIWLAGGEQYF
TRBV29-1	TRBJ2-1	NA	TRBD2	TGCAGCGTTGGCCTCGCGGGAGTAGGACTCTTCAGGAATGAGCAGTTCTTC	CSVGLAGVGLFRNEQFF
TRBV4-1	TRBJ2-1	once	TRBD1	TGCGCCAGCAGCCCACTAGGGGGCGGTGAGCAGTTCTTC	CASSPLGGGEQFF
TRBV4-2	TRBJ2-1	NA	TRBD2	TGTGCCAGCAGCCAAGAAAGTCGGCTAGCGGGTACCTACAATGAGCAGTTCTTC	CASSQESRLAGTYNEQFF
TRBV28	TRBJ2-7	NA	TRBD1	TGTGCCAGCAGTACGTCCGGGACAGGGGGTGGGTACGAGCAGTACTTC	CASSTSGTGGGYEQYF
TRBV12-5	TRBJ2-2	once	TRBD1	TGTGCTAGTGGTTGGGGACAGCCCCCGAACACCGGGGAGCTGTTTTTT	CASGWGQPPNTGELFF
TRBV27	TRBJ1-5	NA	TRBD1	TGTGCCAGCCGGGACAGGGGCCAGCCCCAGCATTTT	CASRDRGQPQHF
TRBV30	TRBJ1-1	NA	NA	TGTGCCTGGACGAAGTTACGGCGCACTGAAGCTTTCTTT	CAWTKLRRTEAFF
TRBV5-1	TRBJ2-6	NA	NA	TGCGCCAGCAGCTTGGCGGGCGGGCCCTCTGGGGCCAACGTCCTGACTTTC	CASSLAGGPSGANVLTF
TRBV28	TRBJ1-4	NA	NA	TGTGCCAGCACCTGGGGAGGTGCAACTAATGAAAAACTGTTTTTT	CASTWGGATNEKLFF
TRBV7-9	TRBJ2-3	NA	NA	TGTGCCAGCAGCTTAGACCGCCAGGGCGATACGCAGTATTTT	CASSLDRQGDTQYF
TRBV19	TRBJ1-5	NA	NA	TGTGCCAGTACCATGAGGACAGTTCCAGGTCAGCCCCAGCATTTT	CASTMRTVPGQPQHF
TRBV6-1	TRBJ2-2	NA	NA	TGTGCCAGCAGTGATATCGGGACCGGGGAGCTGTTTTTT	CASSDIGTGELFF
TRBV5-1	TRBJ1-4	NA	NA	TGCGCCAGCAGCTTGATGGGGAATGAAAAACTGTTTTTT	CASSLMGNEKLFF
TRBV9	TRBJ2-3	NA	NA	TGTGCCAGCAGCTCGCAACCCGGGACTTTCGCGCAGTATTTT	CASSSQPGTFAQYF
TRBV7-9	TRBJ1-2	NA	TRBD1	TGTGCCAGCAGCTTAATCGACAGGGACTATGGCTACACCTTC	CASSLIDRDYGYTF
TRBV4-2	TRBJ2-5	NA	TRBD2	TGTGCCAGCAGCCGGGAACTAGCGGGGGTACAAGAGACCCAGTACTTC	CASSRELAGVQETQYF
TRBV15	TRBJ1-2	NA	TRBD1	TGTGCCACCAGCAGAGAGGACAGGCCCACCTATGGCTACACCTTC	CATSREDRPTYGYTF
TRBV11-2	TRBJ1-5	few	TRBD1	TGTGCCAGCAGCCATGACAGGGGGCATCAGCCCCAGCATTTT	CASSHDRGHQPQHF
TRBV6-6	TRBJ2-3	NA	NA	TGTGCCAGCAGTTACCCCTACCGGCAGGGTACAGATACGCAGTATTTT	CASSYPYRQGTDTQYF
TRBV7-6	TRBJ2-7	NA	NA	TGTGCCAGCAGCCTATTTAGTAGCGGCAACTCCTACGAGCAGTACTTC	CASSLFSSGNSYEQYF
TRBV28	TRBJ2-3	NA	NA	TGTGCCAGCAGTTTAAGGACAACAGATACGCAGTATTTT	CASSLRTTDTQYF
TRBV5-1	TRBJ1-2	NA	NA	TGCGCCAGCAGCTTCGACAGCACTTATGGCTACACCTTC	CASSFDSTYGYTF
TRBV19	TRBJ2-7	NA	TRBD2	TGTGCCAGTAGTATTGGGATTTCTAGCGGGTATTACGAGCAGTACTTC	CASSIGISSGYYEQYF
TRBV5-8	TRBJ2-2	NA	TRBD1	TGTGCCAGCAGCTTGGGACAGGGGAGGGAGCTGTTTTTT	CASSLGQGRELFF
TRBV19	TRBJ2-7	NA	TRBD1	TGTGCCAGTAGTACCACGGACAGGGGGCTACACGAGCAGTACTTC	CASSTTDRGLHEQYF
TRBV5-6	TRBJ1-5	NA	NA	TGTGCCAGCAGCTTGTGGCTGAGCAATCAGCCCCAGCATTTT	CASSLWLSNQPQHF
TRBV5-6	TRBJ2-2	once	TRBD1	TGTGCCAGCAGGCGACAGGGTCGAACCACCGGGGAGCTGTTTTTT	CASRRQGRTTGELFF
TRBV25-1	TRBJ1-2	NA	NA	TGTGCCAGCAGTGACCCAGGGGAATATGGCTACACCTTC	CASSDPGEYGYTF
TRBV10-3	TRBJ1-2	NA	TRBD1	TGTGCCATCAGTGAATTAGGGACAGTTAATGGCTACACCTTC	CAISELGTVNGYTF
TRBV6-5	TRBJ2-7	once	NA	TGTGCCAGCAGTTACTCGACCGGCAGTTCAACCTACGAGCAGTACTTC	CASSYSTGSSTYEQYF
TRBV6-1	TRBJ2-1	NA	TRBD1	TGTGCCAGCAGTGCCCGACAGGGAAAAGGAATTGGCAATGAGCAGTTCTTC	CASSARQGKGIGNEQFF
TRBV6-6	TRBJ2-7	NA	TRBD2	TGTGCCAGCAGACAGGGACTAGCGGGAGAGGGCGAGCAGTACTTC	CASRQGLAGEGEQYF
TRBV10-2	TRBJ2-5	NA	TRBD2	TGCGCCAGCAAGAAGAAGGTAGCGGGCAAAGAGACCCAGTACTTC	CASKKKVAGKETQYF
TRBV6-4	TRBJ2-1	NA	TRBD2	TGTGCCAGCAGCGAACCCGGGACTAGCGGGAGAAATGAGCAGTTCTTC	CASSEPGTSGRNEQFF
TRBV19	TRBJ1-2	NA	TRBD1	TGTGCCAGTAGCGCCTACTCACTGGGACAGGGGAGGGGCTACACCTTC	CASSAYSLGQGRGYTF
TRBV29-1	TRBJ2-3	NA	NA	TGCAGCGTTGAAAAAAGAACACGGGATACGCAGTATTTT	CSVEKRTRDTQYF
TRBV5-1	TRBJ1-2	NA	NA	TGCGCCAGCAGCTTGATCGTGGGCCGGCGGTCTAACTATGGCTACACCTTC	CASSLIVGRRSNYGYTF